This T cell receptor (beta chain) was observed in a study of blood T cell repertoires in COVID-19. At the level of the study: PBMCs, B-cell-depleted T cells, or T cells were the source of the cDNA or gDNA that made up the material.

Original processing methods: Cell counts per sample came from amplifying reference gene primers. Generated by immunoSEQ multiplex PCR, the TCRdb table keeps only in-frame clones and is missing some. Clone size and the V and J calls come from that table; the DNA yielded D and trimming. Of about 81,000 clones in the sample, roughly 78% were seen once. This CDR3 is built from 16 residues. The trim removed 2 bases at V and 6 bases at J, leaving 4 bases unmatched. The germline CDR1 and CDR2 sequences are LNHDA and SQIVND (reference sequence). Material: peripheral blood. The source of this sequence is a man aged 60 to 75 with acute or convalescent COVID-19. V is TRBV19 and J is TRBJ2-1; 13 nucleotides agree with TRBD2. This CDR3 reads CASSIRGLAGVNEQFF. Here the CDR3 DNA reads TGTGCCAGTAGTATACGAGGACTAGCGGGAGTCAATGAGCAGTTCTTC.